Below are 12 T cell receptor beta chains sequenced from a single sample in a study of T cell responses to AZD1222 COVID-19 vaccine. Produced via immunoSEQ multiplex PCR; TCRdb's table is partial and in-frame only. This sample has under 200,000 clones, with under 95% found just once. This specimen was peripheral blood, taken on day 0 of AZD1222 vaccination. The receptors come from an adult in good health.

The DNA for the CDR3 is TGTGCCAGCAGCCGGACAGGGGAAATCTATGGCTACACCTTC. This translates into CASSRTGEIYGYTF. The chain combines TRBV11-3 with TRBJ1-2; TRBD1 agrees at 9 bases. The CDR3 runs to 14 residues. Trimming at V came to 5 bases and at J to 4 bases, leaving 5 bases not matched to a gene. Germline V gene sequence: CDR1 SGHNT, CDR2 YENEEA. The full variable domain, in which reference TRBV11-3 and TRBJ1-2 provide the parts outside the CDR3, is EAGVVQSPRYKIIEKKQPVAFWCNPISGHNTLYWYLQNLGQGPELLIRYENEEAVDDSQLPKDRFSAERLKGVDSTLKIQPAELGDSAVYLCASSRTGEIYGYTFGSGTRLTVV.

This chain links TRBV6-4 with TRBJ2-7; D possibly corresponds to TRBD2 (6 bases). Germline CDR1 and CDR2: MRHNA and SNTAGT. This CDR3 region has 17 residues. Trimming took 9 bases from V and 0 from J, leaving 24 bases between them. The CDR3 region is CARSPFDFAGSSYEQYF. The CDR3 coding sequence is TGTGCCAGGAGTCCGTTCGATTTCGCGGGGAGCTCCTACGAGCAGTACTTC.

This rearrangement joins TRBV30 to TRBJ1-4; the D is unclear. This CDR3 is 15 amino acids long. The V end was cut by 3 bases, the J end by 3 bases, with 14 bases between. Looked up from germline, CDR1 is GTSNPN and CDR2 is SVGIG (reference sequence). The CDR3 DNA reads as TGTGCCTGGAGGCTACGGAGGATTCCTAATGAAAAACTGTTTTTT. Translated, it gives CAWRLRRIPNEKLFF.

This chain uses TRBV6-5 with TRBJ2-7, with a possible D match to TRBD2 (5 bases). V lost 6 bases and J lost 3, with 12 bases in between. Per germline, CDR1 MNHEY and CDR2 SVGAGI. The CDR3 length is 13 residues. The CDR3 region is CASSPEEGYEQYF. DNA for the CDR3: TGTGCCAGCAGCCCCGAAGAGGGCTACGAGCAGTACTTC.

V gene TRBV6-2 or TRBV6-3 combines with J gene TRBJ2-7, with D perhaps TRBD1 or TRBD2 (5 bases each). In germline, CDR1 is MNHEY, CDR2 SVGEGT. The CDR3 sequence is 14 residues long. V was pared by 0 bases and J by 4 bases, with 10 bases between. The CDR3 is CASSYSEGRYEQYF. In nucleotides, the CDR3 is TGTGCCAGCAGTTACTCTGAGGGACGATACGAGCAGTACTTC.

This clone came up once. The chain uses TRBV10-2 and TRBJ2-7, with a tentative D call TRBD2 (5 bases). The germline V gene encodes CDR1 WSHSY and CDR2 SAAADI. Trimming stripped 8 bases from V and 2 bases from J, with 13 bases between. This CDR3 has 13 residues. Written as DNA, the CDR3 is TGCGCCAGCTCTACTTCTAGCCCCTACGAGCAGTACTTC. Encoded protein: CASSTSSPYEQYF.

This clone was recorded once. The V call is TRBV7-9, the J call TRBJ2-5; D may be TRBD1 (5 bases). The CDR3 runs to 13 residues. CDR1 and CDR2 from the germline V gene are SEHNR and FQNEAQ (reference sequence). Trimming pared 4 bases from V and 5 bases from J, leaving 11 bases between. The chain's CDR3 is CASSSYRLETQYF. The CDR3 region has the DNA TGTGCCAGCAGCTCCTACAGGTTGGAGACCCAGTACTTC.

The rearrangement joins TRBV6-5 to TRBJ2-7; tentatively, D is TRBD1 (6 bases). Trimming took off 6 bases at V and 2 bases at J, with 17 bases between the two ends. The CDR3 has 15 amino acids. In germline, CDR1 is MNHEY, CDR2 SVGAGI. The CDR3 DNA is TGTGCCAGCAGGAAACAGGGCTTAAGCGCCTACGAGCAGTACTTC. Translating gives CASRKQGLSAYEQYF.

J is TRBJ1-2 and V is TRBV28, with TRBD1 as a possible D gene (6 bases). Trimming took 1 base from V and 8 from J, leaving 14 bases between them. Germline CDR1 reads MDHEN; CDR2 reads SYDVKM. This CDR3 has 14 residues. The CDR3 sequence: CASSLSQGRHGYTF. CDR3 DNA: TGTGCCAGCAGTTTATCCCAGGGGCGCCACGGCTACACCTTC.

V and J are TRBV4-1 and TRBJ1-1; a weak D match, TRBD1 (5 bases). From germline, CDR1 is MGHRA and CDR2 YSYEKL. The CDR3 runs to 15 residues. V was cut by 4 bases and J by 3 bases, with 15 bases left in between. The CDR3 spells CASSRDRSEDTEAFF. The CDR3 coding sequence is TGCGCCAGCAGCCGTGACAGATCTGAAGACACTGAAGCTTTCTTT.

The gene calls are TRBV29-1 and TRBJ2-7; TRBD1 matches 8 bases. The V segment lost 5 bases and the J segment 4 bases; nucleotides outside the gene matches: 7. This CDR3 spans 13 amino acids. The germline V gene encodes CDR1 SQVTM and CDR2 ANQGSEA. The CDR3 DNA follows: TGCAGCGTTTTGTCAGGGGGCACGTACGAGCAGTACTTC. It specifies CSVLSGGTYEQYF.

The genes are TRBV12-3 or TRBV12-4 and TRBJ2-7; the D is unclear. V was shortened by 4 bases and J by 2 bases, with 6 bases between the two germline ends. The CDR3 contains 12 residues. The CDR3 DNA reads TGTGCCAGCAGTTACACCGCCTACGAGCAGTACTTC. This codes for CASSYTAYEQYF.